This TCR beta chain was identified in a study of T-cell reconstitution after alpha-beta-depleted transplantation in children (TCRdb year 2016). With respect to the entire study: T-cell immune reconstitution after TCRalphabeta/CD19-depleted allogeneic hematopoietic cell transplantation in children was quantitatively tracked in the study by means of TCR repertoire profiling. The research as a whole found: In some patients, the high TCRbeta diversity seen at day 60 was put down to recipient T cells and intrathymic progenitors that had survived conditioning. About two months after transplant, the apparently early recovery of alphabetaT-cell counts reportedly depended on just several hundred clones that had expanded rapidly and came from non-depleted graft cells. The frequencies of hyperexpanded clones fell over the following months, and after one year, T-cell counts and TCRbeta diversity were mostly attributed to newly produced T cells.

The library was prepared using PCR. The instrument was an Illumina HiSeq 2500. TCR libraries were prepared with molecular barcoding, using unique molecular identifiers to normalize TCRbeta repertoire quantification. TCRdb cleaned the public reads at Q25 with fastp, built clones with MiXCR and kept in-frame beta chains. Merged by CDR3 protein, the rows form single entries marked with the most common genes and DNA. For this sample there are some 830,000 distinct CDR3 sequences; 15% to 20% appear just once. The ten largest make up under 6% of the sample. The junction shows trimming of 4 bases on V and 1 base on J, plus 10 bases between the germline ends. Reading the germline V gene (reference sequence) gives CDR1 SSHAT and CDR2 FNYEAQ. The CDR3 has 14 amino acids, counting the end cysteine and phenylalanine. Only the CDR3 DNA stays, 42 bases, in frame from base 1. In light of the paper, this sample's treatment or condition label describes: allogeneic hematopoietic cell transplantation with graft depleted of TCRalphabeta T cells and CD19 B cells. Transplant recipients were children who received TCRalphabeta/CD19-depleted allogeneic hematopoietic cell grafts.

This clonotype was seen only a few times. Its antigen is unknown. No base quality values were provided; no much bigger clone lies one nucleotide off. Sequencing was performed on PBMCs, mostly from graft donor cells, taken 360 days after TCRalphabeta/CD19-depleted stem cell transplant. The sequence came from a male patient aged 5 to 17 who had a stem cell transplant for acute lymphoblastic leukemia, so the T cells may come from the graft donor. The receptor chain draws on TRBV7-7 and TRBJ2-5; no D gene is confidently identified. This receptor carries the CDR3 CASSSPAPQETQYF. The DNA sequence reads TGTGCCAGCAGCTCACCAGCTCCCCAAGAGACCCAGTACTTC.